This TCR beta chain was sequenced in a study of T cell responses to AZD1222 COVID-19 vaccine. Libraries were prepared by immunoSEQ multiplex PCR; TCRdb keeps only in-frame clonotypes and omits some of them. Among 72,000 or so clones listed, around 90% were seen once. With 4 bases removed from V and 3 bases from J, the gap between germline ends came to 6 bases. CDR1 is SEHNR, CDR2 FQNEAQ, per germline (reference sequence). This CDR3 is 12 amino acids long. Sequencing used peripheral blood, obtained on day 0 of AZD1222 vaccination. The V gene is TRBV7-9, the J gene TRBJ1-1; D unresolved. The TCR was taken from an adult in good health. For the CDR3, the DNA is TGTGCCAGCAGCTGGTCGGACACTGAAGCTTTCTTT. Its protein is CASSWSDTEAFF.